These 10 T cell receptor beta chains were sequenced from one sample in a study of blood T cell repertoires in COVID-19. Clones were sequenced by immunoSEQ multiplex PCR, and TCRdb holds only the in-frame ones, with some missing. The sample includes a few hundred thousand clones, 88% of them seen just once. The specimen sequenced was PBMCs or T cells enriched from blood (not recorded which). Receptors originate from a woman aged 25 to 45 who had recovered from COVID-19.

The V gene is TRBV6-5, the J gene TRBJ1-1, with D maybe TRBD1 (5 bases). The V gene lost 6 bases and the J gene lost 2 bases, with 13 bases spanning the gap. This CDR3 contains 14 residues. Germline CDR1 MNHEY, CDR2 SVGAGI. This chain's CDR3 is CASSRQGFNTEAFF. CDR3 sequence (DNA): TGTGCCAGCAGCCGTCAGGGATTCAACACTGAAGCTTTCTTT.

CDR3 nucleotides: TGCGCCAGCAGCCGTGGAAGGGGACAGGGGTTTGAAAAACTGTTTTTT. Its protein product is CASSRGRGQGFEKLFF. The chain has TRBV4-3 and TRBJ1-4, with 10 bases matching TRBD1. The CDR3 runs to 16 residues. CDR1 LGHNA and CDR2 YSLEER come from the germline V gene. V was clipped by 4 bases and J by 7 bases; unmatched bases: 9.

The V call is TRBV19, the J call TRBJ2-5, with 9 bases aligning to TRBD1. Germline CDR1 LNHDA, CDR2 SQIVND (reference sequence). The CDR3 contains 15 residues. V shed 3 bases and J 3 bases; nucleotides not matched to a gene: 5. This CDR3 reads CASSMPGTGKETQYF. The DNA of the CDR3 is TGTGCCAGTAGTATGCCGGGGACAGGGAAAGAGACCCAGTACTTC.

The chain recombines TRBV29-1 with TRBJ2-3, with D perhaps TRBD2 (5 bases). Germline-derived CDR1 and CDR2 are SQVTM and ANQGSEA. V dropped 7 bases and J dropped 0 bases, with 14 bases sitting between them. There are 14 residues in the CDR3. In DNA form, the CDR3 reads TGCAGCGCAATAAGACGGGGTAGCACAGATACGCAGTATTTT. It is translated as CSAIRRGSTDTQYF.

This clone was seen a few times. The rearrangement uses TRBV28 and TRBJ1-4; 11 bases match TRBD1. Germline V gene lookup returns CDR1 MDHEN and CDR2 SYDVKM. V trimming: 6 bases; J trimming: 8 bases; junction bases outside the gene matches: 8. CDR3 length: 15 residues. DNA of the CDR3: TGTGCCAGCAGCTCGCAGGGACAGGGGGGCGAAAAACTGTTTTTT. As protein: CASSSQGQGGEKLFF.

The CDR3 protein is CASSFWGQSINQPQHF. The DNA of the CDR3 is TGTGCCAGCAGCTTTTGGGGACAGTCCATCAATCAGCCCCAGCATTTT. This chain connects TRBV5-6 to TRBJ1-5; 7 bases are shared with TRBD1. Per the germline V gene, CDR1 is SGHDT and CDR2 is YYEEEE. This CDR3 has 16 amino acids. V was clipped by 2 bases and J by 3 bases; unmatched bases: 8. Together with reference TRBV5-6 and TRBJ1-5, the CDR3 gives the full variable domain: DAGVTQSPTHLIKTRGQQVTLRCSPKSGHDTVSWYQQALGQGPQFIFQYYEEEERQRGNFPDRFSGHQFPNYSSELNVNALLLGDSALYLCASSFWGQSINQPQHFGDGTRLSIL.

The chain couples TRBV4-2 to TRBJ2-4; D perhaps matches TRBD2 (6 bases). Trimming took off 0 bases at V and 0 bases at J, with 21 bases between the two ends. CDR1 and CDR2 from the germline V gene are LGHNA and YNFKEQ. CDR3 size: 20 residues. In DNA, the CDR3 is TGTGCCAGCAGCCAAGATTCCCCTTTGGGTAGCGGATTAGCCAAAAACATTCAGTACTTC. Protein: CASSQDSPLGSGLAKNIQYF.

The chain carries TRBV5-1 and TRBJ2-3; tentatively, D is TRBD2 (5 bases). V shed 2 bases and J shed 6 bases, with 10 bases lying between them. The V gene's germline CDR1 is SGHRS and CDR2 YFSETQ. The CDR3 is made up of 13 amino acids. CDR3 DNA sequence: TGCGCCAGCAGCTTTCCTAGCCTCGATACGCAGTATTTT. This sequence encodes CASSFPSLDTQYF.

This clone was recorded only once. This chain uses TRBV29-1 with TRBJ1-5; 9 bases are a match to TRBD1. Per the germline V gene, CDR1 is SQVTM and CDR2 is ANQGSEA. This CDR3 region has 13 residues. V gave up 4 bases and J gave up 7 bases; unmatched junction bases: 5. The CDR3: CSVAETGGQPQHF. CDR3 sequence (DNA): TGCAGCGTTGCGGAAACAGGGGGCCAGCCCCAGCATTTT.

Only a few counts were recorded for this clone. This chain links TRBV18 with TRBJ1-2, with D possibly being TRBD1 (6 bases). Looked up from germline, CDR1 is KGHSH and CDR2 is LQKENI. Trimming stripped 6 bases from V and 3 bases from J, with 26 bases between. The CDR3 runs to 18 residues. For the CDR3, the DNA is TGTGCCAGCTCGCAGGCAGGCCCTCGAGGGGGGGTCCACTATGGCTACACCTTC. It encodes CASSQAGPRGGVHYGYTF.